This T cell receptor (beta chain) was recorded in a study of CD8 T cells in ankylosing spondylitis. Study observations and caveats: Some of these motif variants have turned up before, in reports on reactive arthritis synovial fluid and blood. According to the report, clones linked to the disease were significantly enriched in matched synovial fluid samples taken from ankylosing spondylitis patients. About 8 highly homologous variants formed a TCR beta motif that appeared characteristic of ankylosing spondylitis blood. Clones linked to disease, bearing a CD8+ phenotype, were relatively rare in peripheral blood.

TCRdb re-called the 5' RACE reads through MiXCR, storing one row per CDR3 protein. The profile shows roughly 200,000 distinct CDR3 sequences, about 13% of them singletons. About this clonotype: Its antigen is as yet unknown.

The ends were cut back, 6 bases at V and 2 bases at J, with 14 bases in the middle. The CDR3 extends over 15 amino acids. Material for sequencing was blood, either unsorted or a sorted T cell fraction (not recorded which). The rearrangement uses TRBV12-3 or TRBV12-4 and TRBJ1-5, with D uncertain. The TCR was taken from a male donor with ankylosing spondylitis or in good health (not recorded which). Written as DNA, the CDR3 is TGTGCCAGCAGCCACCCAGGTTCTGGCAATCAGCCCCAGCATTTT. Protein: CASSHPGSGNQPQHF.